This T cell receptor beta chain is from a study of T cells after yellow fever vaccination. Study context: SMART-Seq v4 Ultra Low Input served to prepare low-cell-number fractions. The study, taken as a whole, reports: A faster peak, day 5 versus 15, was reached by the weaker secondary response. Post-booster reappearance was seen for most primary-vaccination clones (96% CD4, about 88% CD8). It was a small share of clonotypes that appeared in both CD4 and CD8 compartments.

TCRdb passed the 5' RACE reads through MiXCR, listing each CDR3 protein once. The sample lists tens of thousands of distinct CDR3 sequences, 7.5% to 9% occurring once. Concerning this clonotype: What it binds is not known.

The TCR originated in a man aged 25-45 years who received the YFV17D yellow fever vaccine. The sample consisted of CD8+ T cells sorted from PBMCs, taken on the day of the yellow fever booster vaccination.

This chain's CDR3 is CTTSWAGQSTYEQYF. The CDR3 DNA reads TGTACCACCTCCTGGGCGGGACAGAGTACCTACGAGCAGTACTTC. The V gene is TRBV6-1, the J gene TRBJ2-7; the D gene is possibly TRBD1 (7 bases). This CDR3 is 15 amino acids long. The germline V gene encodes CDR1 MNHNS and CDR2 SASEGT.